These T cell receptor beta chains were read from a single sample in a study of T cell repertoires in cytomegalovirus infection. One entry per CDR3 protein results from TCRdb running MiXCR on the reads. The sample includes hundreds of thousands of distinct CDR3 sequences, 24% of them seen just once. The sample taken for sequencing was CD8+ T cells from PBMCs. All receptors come from a human donor in good health (CMV status not recorded). Some clones in this sample may be carry-over from other donors' samples. The CDR3 runs from the conserved cysteine through the conserved F or W. D genes are given only for firm matches. Some rows have no size entry. The others give once, few or many, or a class for an expanded clone.

J gene,V gene,clone size,D gene,CDR3 DNA,CDR3 protein
TRBJ2-3,TRBV4-3,-,TRBD2,TGCGCCAGCAGCCAAGTGCTTCTAGCGGGGGGCACAGATACGCAGTATTTT,CASSQVLLAGGTDTQYF
TRBJ1-2,TRBV20-1,-,-,TGCAGTGCTAGAGATCTTTCTTTTTACAAGGACACCAACTATGGCTACACCTTC,CSARDLSFYKDTNYGYTF
TRBJ2-2,TRBV7-6,-,-,TGTGCCAGCAGCTCCCCGACAGGGAACACCGGGGAGCTGTTTTTT,CASSSPTGNTGELFF
TRBJ2-1,TRBV6-1,few,-,TGTGCCAGCAATCCAGGGTCTCGATCGGATGAGCAGTTCTTC,CASNPGSRSDEQFF
TRBJ2-1,TRBV7-8,few,TRBD2,TGTGCCAGCAGCTCTAGCGGAGGGAATGAGCAGTTCTTC,CASSSSGGNEQFF
TRBJ2-2,TRBV10-3,-,TRBD1,TGTGCCATCAGTCAACAGGGGTTCGGGGAGCTGTTTTTT,CAISQQGFGELFF
TRBJ1-6,TRBV10-3,few,-,TGTGCCATCAGTGACGGGGGGAATAATTCACCCCTCCACTTT,CAISDGGNNSPLHF
TRBJ1-2,TRBV27,few,-,TGTGCCAGCAGTTTGACAGGAATAGGATATGGCTACACCTTC,CASSLTGIGYGYTF
TRBJ2-1,TRBV11-3,-,-,TGTGCCAGCAGCTTAGAAACGGGTCAGCCCTACAATGAGCAGTTCTTC,CASSLETGQPYNEQFF
TRBJ2-5,TRBV5-5,few,-,TGTGCCAGCAGCTTGGAACAGAACCAAGAGACCCAGTACTTC,CASSLEQNQETQYF
TRBJ1-2,TRBV29-1,-,-,TGCAGCGTTGTTGGGGTACGGGGCTACACCTTC,CSVVGVRGYTF
TRBJ2-4,TRBV10-1,few,TRBD1,TGCGCCAGCAGGCCGGGACAGGCATACAGGGCCAAAAACATTCAGTACTTC,CASRPGQAYRAKNIQYF
TRBJ1-6,TRBV28,few,-,TGTGCCAGCAGTCCTCGGGGGGCTGCCTATAATTCACCCCTCCACTTT,CASSPRGAAYNSPLHF
TRBJ2-1,TRBV7-4,-,TRBD2,TGTGCCAGCAGTTTGACTAGCGGGGGGACTAATGAGCAGTTCTTC,CASSLTSGGTNEQFF
TRBJ1-2,TRBV12-5,many,-,TGTGCTAGTGGTTTGGTACTAGGCCAGCCACCTAACTATGGCTACACCTTC,CASGLVLGQPPNYGYTF
TRBJ2-1,TRBV29-1,few,TRBD1,TGCAGCGTTGAGGGGACAGGGAAGGACAATGAGCAGTTCTTC,CSVEGTGKDNEQFF
TRBJ2-1,TRBV7-3,many,-,TGTGCCAGCAGCCCTACAGAGGCAATGCAGCAGTTCTTC,CASSPTEAMQQFF
TRBJ1-2,TRBV9,-,TRBD1,TGTGCCAGCAGCGAGGGGGCAAGGTCTGGGCTTGATGGCTACACCTTC,CASSEGARSGLDGYTF
TRBJ2-3,TRBV7-9,few,TRBD2,TGTGCCAGCAGCTTAGCGAGAATAGCGGGGCCTCGCACAGATACGCAGTATTTT,CASSLARIAGPRTDTQYF
TRBJ2-7,TRBV14,few,-,TGTGCCAGCAGCCATTACCCAGGGGCCTACGAGCAGTACTTC,CASSHYPGAYEQYF
TRBJ2-5,TRBV29-1,-,-,TGCAGCGTTGTCAGGGGCCTGCAAGAGACCCAGTACTTC,CSVVRGLQETQYF
TRBJ1-2,TRBV6-5,few,TRBD1,TGTGCCAGCAGTTACACCTCAGGGGGCCCTAACTATGGCTACACCTTC,CASSYTSGGPNYGYTF
TRBJ2-3,TRBV6-2/TRBV6-3,few,-,TGTGCCAGCAGTTACGCGGAAACGCAGTATTTT,CASSYAETQYF
TRBJ1-1,TRBV7-9,-,-,TGTGCCAGCAGCTTAGCCCGAGTTGAAGCTTTCTTT,CASSLARVEAFF
TRBJ2-1,TRBV29-1,-,TRBD2,TGCAGCGTCCCGACTAGCGGGGACAATGAGCAGTTCTTC,CSVPTSGDNEQFF
TRBJ1-1,TRBV20-1,few,TRBD1,TGCAGTGCTAGAGATGGGGACAGGGGAATTCCTGAAGCTTTCTTT,CSARDGDRGIPEAFF
TRBJ2-3,TRBV6-5,-,TRBD2,TGTGCCAGCAGTTACGTAGCGGGAAATCTCCCTAGCACAGATACGCAGTATTTT,CASSYVAGNLPSTDTQYF
TRBJ2-4,TRBV6-5,-,-,TGTGCCAGCCAAAACAGGGGCGGGAGGAACATTCAGTACTTC,CASQNRGGRNIQYF
TRBJ2-1,TRBV25-1,many,-,TGTGCCAGCAGTGAATGGGACGGGGAGGAATCCTACAATGAGCAGTTCTTC,CASSEWDGEESYNEQFF
TRBJ2-1,TRBV29-1,-,-,TGCAGCGTGACAGGAGGGATCTACAATGAGCAGTTCTTC,CSVTGGIYNEQFF
TRBJ1-5,TRBV27,few,TRBD1,TGTGCCAGCAGTTTGTTTGGACAGGGGAGGCCCCAGCATTTT,CASSLFGQGRPQHF
TRBJ2-7,TRBV7-9,many,TRBD1,TGTGCCAGCAGCTTAGACCGGGACAGTGACTACGAGCAGTACTTC,CASSLDRDSDYEQYF
TRBJ1-5,TRBV19,few,-,TGTGCCAGTTCCGGACATCCTCAGCCCCAGCATTTT,CASSGHPQPQHF